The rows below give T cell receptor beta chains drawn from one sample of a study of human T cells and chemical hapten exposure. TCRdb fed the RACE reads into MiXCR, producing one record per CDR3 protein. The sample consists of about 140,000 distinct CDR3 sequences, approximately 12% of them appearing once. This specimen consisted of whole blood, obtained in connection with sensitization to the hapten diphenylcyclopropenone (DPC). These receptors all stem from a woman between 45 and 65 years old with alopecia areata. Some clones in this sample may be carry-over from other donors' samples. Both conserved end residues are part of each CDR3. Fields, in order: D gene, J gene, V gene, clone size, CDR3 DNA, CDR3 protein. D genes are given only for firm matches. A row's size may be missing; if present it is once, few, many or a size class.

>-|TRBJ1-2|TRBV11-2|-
TGTGCCAGCAGCTTAGAGGGAAGTAACTATGGCTACACCTTC
CASSLEGSNYGYTF
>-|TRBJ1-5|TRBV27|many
TGTGCCAGCAGTTTAAGCTCAGCTAGCAATCAGCCCCAGCATTTT
CASSLSSASNQPQHF
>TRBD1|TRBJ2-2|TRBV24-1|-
TGTGCCACCAGTGATTTGTCCAGGGGGACCGGGGAGCTGTTTTTT
CATSDLSRGTGELFF
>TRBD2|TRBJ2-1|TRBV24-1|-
TGTGCCACCAGTGACCCCCGACTAGCGGGAGTCAGAAATGAGCAGTTCTTC
CATSDPRLAGVRNEQFF
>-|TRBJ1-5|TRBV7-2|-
TGTGCCAGCAGCTTAGGTAGGACACCGAATCAGCCCCAGCATTTT
CASSLGRTPNQPQHF
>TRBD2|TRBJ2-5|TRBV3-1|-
TGTGCCAGCAGCCAAGAGGCTAGCGGGAGGGCCAGGGAGACCCAGTACTTC
CASSQEASGRARETQYF
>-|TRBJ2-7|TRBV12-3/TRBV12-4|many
TGTGCCAGCAGACCGGGACTCGGTCGGTACTACGAGCAGTACTTC
CASRPGLGRYYEQYF
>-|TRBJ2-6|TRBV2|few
TGTGCCAGCCGGGTAGGCTCTGGGGCCAACGTCCTGACTTTC
CASRVGSGANVLTF
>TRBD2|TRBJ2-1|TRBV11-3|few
TGTGCCAGCAGCTTAGGGTCCCGACTAGCGGGAGATCGGGATGAGCAGTTCTTC
CASSLGSRLAGDRDEQFF
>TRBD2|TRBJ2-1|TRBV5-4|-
TGTGCCAGCATGGGCCCGGGACTAGAAGTCAATGAGCAGTTCTTC
CASMGPGLEVNEQFF
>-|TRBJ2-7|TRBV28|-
TGTGCCAGCAGTTTATTCCGGGACACTTACTACGAGCAGTACTTC
CASSLFRDTYYEQYF
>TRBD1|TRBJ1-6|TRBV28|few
TGTGCCAGCATGACAGGGGGATCCTCCTATAATTCACCCCTCCACTTT
CASMTGGSSYNSPLHF
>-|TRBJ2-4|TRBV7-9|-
TGTGCCAGCTCCCCCATAAACATTCAGTACTTC
CASSPINIQYF
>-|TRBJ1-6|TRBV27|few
TGTGCCAGCAGTCCCTTGGGGGGGAGGAATTCACCCCTCCACTTT
CASSPLGGRNSPLHF
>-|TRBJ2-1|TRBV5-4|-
TGTGCCAGCAGCTACCGGACTGGCAATGAGCAGTTCTTC
CASSYRTGNEQFF
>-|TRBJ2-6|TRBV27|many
TGTGCCAGCAGTTTACGGCAGGGTTCATCTGGGGCCAACGTCCTGACTTTC
CASSLRQGSSGANVLTF
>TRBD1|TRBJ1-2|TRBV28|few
TGTGCCAGCAGTCGATTGCAGGGGGCGGGCTATGGCTACACCTTC
CASSRLQGAGYGYTF
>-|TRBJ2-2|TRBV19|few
TGTGCCAGTAGTATAGACTTCCCAAACACCGGGGAGCTGTTTTTT
CASSIDFPNTGELFF
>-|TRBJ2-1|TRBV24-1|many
TGTGCCACCAGTGATTGGGGTTACAATGAGCAGTTCTTC
CATSDWGYNEQFF
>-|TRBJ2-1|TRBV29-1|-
TGCAGCGTTGAAAACTATGAGCAGTTCTTC
CSVENYEQFF
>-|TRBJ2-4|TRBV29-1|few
TGCAGCGCTCACAAGGTCGGGTCCAAAAACATTCAGTACTTC
CSAHKVGSKNIQYF
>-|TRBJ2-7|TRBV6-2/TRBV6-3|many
TGTGCCAGCACGGGATTCGGCGGCTCCTACGAGCAGTACTTC
CASTGFGGSYEQYF
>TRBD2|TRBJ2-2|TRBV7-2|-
TGTGCCAGCAGACCGGGACTAGCGTTCACCGGGGAGCTGTTTTTT
CASRPGLAFTGELFF
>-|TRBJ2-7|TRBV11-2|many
TGTGCCAGCAGCTTACAGGGCTACGAGCAGTACTTC
CASSLQGYEQYF
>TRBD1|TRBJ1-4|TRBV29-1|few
TGCAGCGTTTCGACAGGGAATAATGAAAAACTGTTTTTT
CSVSTGNNEKLFF
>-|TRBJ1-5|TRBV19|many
TGTGCCAGTAGTAGTCAGGCTAATCAGCCCCAGCATTTT
CASSSQANQPQHF
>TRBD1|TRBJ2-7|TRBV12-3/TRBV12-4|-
TGTGCCAGCAGTTTGGTTGGGGACAGGGCCCACGAGCAGTACTTC
CASSLVGDRAHEQYF
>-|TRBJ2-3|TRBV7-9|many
TGTGCCAGCAGCTTTAAGGTGGATACGCAGTATTTT
CASSFKVDTQYF
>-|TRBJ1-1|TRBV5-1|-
TGCGCCAGCAGCTTGGATGGGGGGTTAGGCACTGAAGCTTTCTTT
CASSLDGGLGTEAFF
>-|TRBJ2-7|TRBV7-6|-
TGTGCCAGCAGCCCAAAACGGCAGGTTTCCGCCTACGAGCAGTACTTC
CASSPKRQVSAYEQYF
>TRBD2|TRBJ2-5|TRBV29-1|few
TGCAGCGTTGCTAGCGGGGGAGAGACCCAGTACTTC
CSVASGGETQYF
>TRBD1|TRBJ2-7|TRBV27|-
TGTGCCAGCAGTTTACGATGGGACAGGGGGAATATCGAGCAGTACTTC
CASSLRWDRGNIEQYF
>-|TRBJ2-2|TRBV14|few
TGTGCCAGCAGCCAAGTACGAAACACCGGGGAGCTGTTTTTT
CASSQVRNTGELFF
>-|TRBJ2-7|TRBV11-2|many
TGTGCCAGCAGCCCCCAGCGGGCCTACTACGAGCAGTACTTC
CASSPQRAYYEQYF
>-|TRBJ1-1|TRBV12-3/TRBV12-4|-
TGTGCCAGCAGTCCCACGGCGGGACACACTGAAGCTTTCTTT
CASSPTAGHTEAFF
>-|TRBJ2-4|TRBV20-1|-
TGCAGTGCTAGTGGATCGGGGCCTGAAAACATTCAGTACTTC
CSASGSGPENIQYF
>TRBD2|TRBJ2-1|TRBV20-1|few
TGCAGTGCCGGACACGCGGGAGGGTTTGGTGAGCAGTTCTTC
CSAGHAGGFGEQFF
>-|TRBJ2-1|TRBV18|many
TGTGCCAGCTCGGGCGGAGCCTCCTACAATGAGCAGTTCTTC
CASSGGASYNEQFF
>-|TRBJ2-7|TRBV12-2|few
TGTGCAAGTCGCTTAGATGTATCACAGGCGGGCTACGAGCAGTACTTC
CASRLDVSQAGYEQYF
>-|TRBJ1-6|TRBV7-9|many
TGTGCCAGCAGCTCCCTAAATTCACCCCTCCACTTT
CASSSLNSPLHF
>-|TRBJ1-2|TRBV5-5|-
TGTGCCAGCAGCTCCCCCCTAGTGGGCAGGGTTAATGGCTACACCTTC
CASSSPLVGRVNGYTF
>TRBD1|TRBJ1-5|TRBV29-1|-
TGCAGCGTCCGGGGACAGGGGAATCAGCCCCAGCATTTT
CSVRGQGNQPQHF
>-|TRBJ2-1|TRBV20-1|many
TGCAGTGCCAGCGGGGACACCTCCTACAATGAGCAGTTCTTC
CSASGDTSYNEQFF
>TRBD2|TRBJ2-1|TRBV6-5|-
TGTGCCAGCAGCCCACCGAAGCGGGAGTATGAGCAGTTCTTC
CASSPPKREYEQFF
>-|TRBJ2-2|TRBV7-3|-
TGTGCCAGCAGCTATCAGGGGACCGGGGAGCTGTTTTTT
CASSYQGTGELFF
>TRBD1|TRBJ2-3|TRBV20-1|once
TGCAGTGTTTTGGGACAGCGTAGCACAGATACGCAGTATTTT
CSVLGQRSTDTQYF
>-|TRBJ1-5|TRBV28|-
TGTGCCAGCACGACGTTTAGCAATCAGCCCCAGCATTTT
CASTTFSNQPQHF
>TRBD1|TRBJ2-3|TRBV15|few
TGTGCCACCAGCAGACAGGGACAGGGTGTAGGAGATACGCAGTATTTT
CATSRQGQGVGDTQYF